This T cell receptor beta chain is drawn from a study of technical replicates of blood from a few donors. Germline V gene sequence: CDR1 MNHEY, CDR2 SMNVEV (reference sequence). The CDR3 totals 14 residues. With V trimmed by 6 bases and J by 8 bases, 6 bases remained unmatched. The data were produced by immunoSEQ multiplex PCR, yet TCRdb's version contains in-frame clones alone and is incomplete. This table has approximately 82,000 clones, approximately 90% appearing once. The sequencing input was T cells isolated from PBMCs. The chain couples TRBV27 to TRBJ1-5; 11 bases match TRBD1. The clonotype originates from a human donor in good health. The CDR3 spells CASSEPGQGEPQHF. The CDR3 DNA reads TGTGCCAGCAGCGAACCGGGACAGGGGGAGCCCCAGCATTTT.